These 15 T cell receptor beta chains share one sample of origin, sequenced in a study of beta chain features in type 1 diabetes. Reverse transcription of all isolated RNA meant that expressed TCRB transcripts were sequenced. TCRdb keeps only in-frame clones here, not all; method: immunoSEQ multiplex PCR. Here the sample spans around 300,000 clones, about 15% being singletons. For these TCRs, the target antigens are not known. Overall study results and limits: All four CD4+ subsets of Type 1 diabetes patients contained TCRB CDR3s that were moderately but significantly shorter.

Sample: naive CD4+ T cells from blood. The receptors come from a man aged 18 to 30 with type 1 diabetes.

The chain is built from TRBV5-4 and TRBJ2-7; D ambiguous. In germline, CDR1 is SGHNT, CDR2 YYREEE (reference sequence). V lost 2 bases, J lost 0 bases, and 12 bases lay in between. The CDR3 loop spans 15 amino acids. The CDR3 loop is CASSFLARSSYEQYF. The DNA of the CDR3 is TGTGCCAGCAGCTTCCTGGCGAGGAGCTCCTACGAGCAGTACTTC.

There are a few counts of this clone. The gene calls are TRBV9 and TRBJ2-3; D not resolved. This CDR3 has 14 amino acids. Germline lookup yields CDR1 SGDLS and CDR2 YYNGEE. Trimming cost V 2 bases and J 6 bases, with 13 bases left between them. CDR3 protein: CASSVVVRGDTQYF. For the CDR3, the DNA is TGTGCCAGCAGCGTGGTTGTTCGCGGCGATACGCAGTATTTT.

This clone was counted between two and nine times. This chain links TRBV4-1 with TRBJ2-3; D is uncertain. Germline lookup yields CDR1 MGHRA and CDR2 YSYEKL. Trimming took off 1 base at V and 3 bases at J, with 17 bases between the two ends. This CDR3 spans 17 amino acids. For the CDR3, the DNA is TGCGCCAGCAGCCAAGTCGGTAGAAGTATCGGGACAGATACGCAGTATTTT. This sequence encodes CASSQVGRSIGTDTQYF.

The chain recombines TRBV7-2 with TRBJ2-1; 10 nucleotides agree with TRBD1. V dropped 8 bases and J dropped 0; count of bases not matched to a gene: 16. The CDR3 totals 19 residues. CDR1 is SGHTA, CDR2 FQGNSA, per germline. Here the CDR3 DNA reads TGTGCCAGCCGCCCTTCAAGACAGGGGGCGCCGAGCTCCTACAATGAGCAGTTCTTC. Translated, it gives CASRPSRQGAPSSYNEQFF.

This clone was picked up a small number of times. The DNA for the CDR3 is TGTGCCAGCAGCTTAGCGCCTGAAGCCTCCTACGAGCAGTACTTC. Translating gives CASSLAPEASYEQYF. The chain combines TRBV7-2 with TRBJ2-7; no firm D call. This CDR3 region has 15 residues. The V gene lost 0 bases and the J gene lost 0 bases, with 9 bases spanning the gap. Germline values: CDR1 SGHTA, CDR2 FQGNSA. Variable domain in full (rest from reference TRBV7-2 and TRBJ2-7): GAGVSQSPSNKVTEKGKDVELRCDPISGHTALYWYRQSLGQGLEFLIYFQGNSAPDKSGLPSDRFSAERTGGSVSTLTIQRTQQEDSAVYLCASSLAPEASYEQYFGPGTRLTVT.

This clone has a handful of counts. The genes are TRBV6-5 and TRBJ1-1; TRBD1 matches 8 bases. Germline V gives CDR1 MNHEY, CDR2 SVGAGI. J was trimmed by 3 bases and V by 7 bases; bases with no gene match: 7. The CDR3 is 14 residues long. CDR3 amino acids: CASTHGTGHTEAFF. CDR3 nucleotides: TGTGCCAGCACCCACGGGACAGGTCACACTGAAGCTTTCTTT.

This clone was recorded a few times. This chain uses TRBV5-4 with TRBJ2-2; perhaps TRBD2 as D (5 bases). This CDR3 is 16 amino acids long. V lost 7 bases, J lost 0 bases, and 16 bases lay in between. The germline V gene has CDR1 SGHNT and CDR2 YYREEE (reference sequence). CDR3 protein: CASANGGYANTGELFF. CDR3 bases: TGTGCCAGCGCCAATGGCGGGTACGCGAACACCGGGGAGCTGTTTTTT. Full variable domain (missing parts from reference TRBV5-4 and TRBJ2-2): ETGVTQSPTHLIKTRGQQVTLRCSSQSGHNTVSWYQQALGQGPQFIFQYYREEENGRGNFPPRFSGLQFPNYSSELNVNALELDDSALYLCASANGGYANTGELFFGEGSRLTVL.

V gene TRBV7-9 combines with J gene TRBJ2-3; D unresolved. The CDR3 runs to 10 residues. Germline assignment: CDR1 SEHNR and CDR2 FQNEAQ (reference sequence). Trimming pared 10 bases from V and 7 bases from J, leaving 9 bases between. CDR3 sequence: CATGGYTQYF. The DNA of the CDR3 is TGTGCCACCGGCGGATATACGCAGTATTTT.

The rearrangement uses TRBV25-1 and TRBJ2-7; 11 positions agree with TRBD1. Trimming cost V 4 bases and J 5 bases; bases outside gene matches: 4. CDR1 and CDR2 (germline): MGHDK, SYGVNS. The CDR3 covers 14 residues. The CDR3 protein is CASSAWDRGDEQYF. In DNA, the CDR3 is TGTGCCAGCAGTGCCTGGGACAGGGGGGACGAGCAGTACTTC.

This clone has more than one count but fewer than ten. This chain joins TRBV20-1 and TRBJ1-1; no clear D. The germline V and J ends were trimmed by 3 bases and 12 bases, with 14 bases remaining between them. This CDR3 region has 11 residues. Germline V lookup: CDR1 DFQATT, CDR2 SNEGSKA (reference sequence). Here the CDR3 DNA reads TGCAGTGCTAGGCCGCAAAAAACATCTTTCTTT. Translation: CSARPQKTSFF.

This chain connects TRBV28 to TRBJ1-5, with a tentative D call TRBD1 (5 bases). The CDR3 covers 14 residues. The V end was cut by 7 bases, the J end by 1 base, with 11 bases between. Germline CDR1 is MDHEN and CDR2 is SYDVKM. The CDR3, as DNA: TGTGCCAGCAACCGGGGGGGGAGCAATCAGCCCCAGCATTTT. It translates to CASNRGGSNQPQHF.

The gene calls are TRBV5-1 and TRBJ2-5, with TRBD2 identical over 8 bases. The CDR3 is made up of 14 amino acids. Germline V lookup: CDR1 SGHRS, CDR2 YFSETQ. The trim removed 2 bases at V and 4 bases at J, leaving 4 bases unmatched. CDR3 amino acids: CASSFSGVTETQYF. In nucleotides, the CDR3 is TGCGCCAGCAGCTTTAGCGGGGTGACAGAGACCCAGTACTTC.

Only a few counts were recorded for this clone. The chain uses TRBV30 and TRBJ1-1; D is possibly TRBD1 (6 bases). The CDR3 runs to 12 residues. Germline V gene data show CDR1 as GTSNPN and CDR2 as SVGIG (reference sequence). V was pared by 1 base and J by 6 bases, with 9 bases between. The CDR3 loop is CAWSGGGPEAFF. In nucleotides, the CDR3 is TGTGCCTGGAGTGGCGGGGGCCCTGAAGCTTTCTTT.

This clone was recorded a few times. The chain is built from TRBV29-1 and TRBJ2-7; 8 nucleotides agree with TRBD2. There are 13 residues in the CDR3. Germline assignment: CDR1 SQVTM and CDR2 ANQGSEA. V lost 3 bases to trimming and J lost 4 bases; unmatched junction nucleotides: 5. The CDR3 region has the DNA TGCAGCGTTGATGGCGGGGGGCGGTACGAGCAGTACTTC. Encoded protein: CSVDGGGRYEQYF.

This clone was seen more than once but under ten times. The chain couples TRBV6-6 to TRBJ2-7; D is unresolved. V was pared by 4 bases and J by 2 bases, with 12 bases between. The CDR3 extends over 14 amino acids. Per germline, CDR1 MNHNY and CDR2 SVGAGI (reference sequence). The CDR3: CASSSRLGTYEQYF. The CDR3 nucleotides are TGTGCCAGCAGTTCCAGACTCGGAACCTACGAGCAGTACTTC.